This paragraph reports one TCR beta chain. The entry originates in a study of blood T cell repertoires in COVID-19. Study details: The United States, Italy and Spain provided the acute and convalescent COVID-19 samples.

How the authors handled the data: The assay estimated nucleated cells by amplifying reference gene primers. The assay was immunoSEQ multiplex PCR, and TCRdb's table has in-frame clones only and misses some. V and J calls and clone size are given by that table; D and trimming were obtained from the DNA. The sample holds 90,000 to 150,000 clones, around 90% seen once. Looked up from germline, CDR1 is LNHDA and CDR2 is SQIVND (reference sequence). V lost 7 bases to trimming and J lost 8 bases, with 11 bases between them. The CDR3 loop spans 11 amino acids. This clonotype originated in a woman between 45 and 60 years old with active or convalescent COVID-19. The chain uses TRBV19 and TRBJ1-2, with D possibly matching TRBD1 (5 bases). Sequences were obtained from peripheral blood. CDR3 nucleotides: TGTGCCAGTAAGGGCAGGGCGGGCTACACCTTC. Residues: CASKGRAGYTF.